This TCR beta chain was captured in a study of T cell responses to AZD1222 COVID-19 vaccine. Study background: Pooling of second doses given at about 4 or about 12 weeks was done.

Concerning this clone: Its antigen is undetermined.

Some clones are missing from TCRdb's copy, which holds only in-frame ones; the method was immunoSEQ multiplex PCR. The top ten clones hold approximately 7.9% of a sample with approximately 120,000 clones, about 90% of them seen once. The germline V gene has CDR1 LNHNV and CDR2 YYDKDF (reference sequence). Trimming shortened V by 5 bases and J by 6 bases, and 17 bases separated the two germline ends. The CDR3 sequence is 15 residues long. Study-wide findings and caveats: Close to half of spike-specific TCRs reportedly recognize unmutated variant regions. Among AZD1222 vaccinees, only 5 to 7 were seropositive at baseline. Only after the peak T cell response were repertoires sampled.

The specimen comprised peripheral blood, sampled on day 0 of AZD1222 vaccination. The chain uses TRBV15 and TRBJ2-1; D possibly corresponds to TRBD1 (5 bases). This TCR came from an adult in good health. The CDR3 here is CATSEEGAQFNEQFF. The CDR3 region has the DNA TGTGCCACCAGCGAAGAAGGGGCTCAATTCAATGAGCAGTTCTTC.